This T cell receptor beta chain was sequenced for a study of T cells in narcolepsy. Across the whole study: Enrolled donors included narcolepsy type 1 or type 2 patients and healthy controls. General study points: Blood of same and different patients, but not healthy controls, reportedly held recurring autoreactive clonotypes. Same-patient CSF and blood CD4+ T cell clonotypes included HCRT-specific and TRIB2-specific autoreactive ones.

This CDR3 comprises 12 residues. This clone showed up just a few times. Its cognate antigen is unknown. The method was immunoSEQ multiplex PCR; TCRdb's version includes in-frame clones alone and lacks a portion of them. The sample contains tens of thousands of clones, around 85% of which appear only once. The receptor's source is a human donor with narcolepsy. Material for sequencing was CD45RA- memory CD4+ T cells from PBMCs. The V and J genes are TRBV21-1 and TRBJ2-7; TRBD1 was called by the table and not checked on the DNA. TRBV21-1 counts as a pseudogene. The CDR3 protein is CASSDPPRPTVF. The CDR3 DNA reads as TGTGCCAGCAGCGATCCTCCCAGGCCGACAGTCTTC.